The subject of this entry is one TCR beta chain. This sample was taken from a study of cytomegalovirus exposure and HLA in healthy donors. Germline CDR1 SGHNT, CDR2 YYREEE (reference sequence). Trimming took 7 bases from V and 1 from J; bases not matched to a gene: 8. The CDR3 runs 15 residues. 13 Jbeta primers and 60 Vbeta primers were used for the PCR. The repertoire was sequenced with immunoSEQ multiplex PCR; TCRdb's copy has only in-frame clones and lacks some. Of fewer than 250,000 clones detected, roughly 75% appear once; the ten largest clones hold roughly 1.9%. The rearrangement uses TRBV5-4 and TRBJ2-3, with TRBD2 identical over 8 bases. This clonotype was sampled from a woman aged 25 to 39 in good health and CMV-seronegative. Specimen: PBMCs. The CDR3 reads CASGTTSARTDTQYF. CDR3 nucleotides: TGTGCCAGCGGGACGACTAGCGCCCGCACAGATACGCAGTATTTT. Drawing the rest from reference TRBV5-4 and TRBJ2-3, the complete variable domain is ETGVTQSPTHLIKTRGQQVTLRCSSQSGHNTVSWYQQALGQGPQFIFQYYREEENGRGNFPPRFSGLQFPNYSSELNVNALELDDSALYLCASGTTSARTDTQYFGPGTRLTVL.